The TCR beta chain described here comes from a study of CD8 T cells in ankylosing spondylitis. Findings and caveats of the study: Disease-linked clones reportedly showed significant enrichment in matched ankylosing spondylitis synovial fluid. Earlier work had already found some motif variants in reactive arthritis synovial fluid and blood. Clones linked with disease were CD8+ and fairly uncommon in the peripheral blood. Apparently characteristic of ankylosing spondylitis blood was a TCR beta motif (about 8 highly homologous variants).

This CDR3 is built from 16 residues. V was cut by 0 bases and J by 6 bases, with 15 bases left in between. CDR1 and CDR2 (germline): MNHEY, SMNVEV (reference sequence). MiXCR was run by TCRdb on the 5' RACE reads, yielding one entry per CDR3 protein. The sample lists fewer than 550,000 distinct CDR3 sequences; about 5% were seen once. This clonotype was seen ten or more times. As yet, its antigen is unknown. Sequenced material: blood, either unsorted or a sorted T cell fraction (not recorded which). This TCR came from a male donor with ankylosing spondylitis. This rearrangement joins TRBV27 to TRBJ2-1; a possible D gene is TRBD1 (5 bases). CDR3 coding DNA: TGTGCCAGCAGTTTATCGCCCTACTCTAGGGGCAATGAGCAGTTCTTC. It encodes CASSLSPYSRGNEQFF.